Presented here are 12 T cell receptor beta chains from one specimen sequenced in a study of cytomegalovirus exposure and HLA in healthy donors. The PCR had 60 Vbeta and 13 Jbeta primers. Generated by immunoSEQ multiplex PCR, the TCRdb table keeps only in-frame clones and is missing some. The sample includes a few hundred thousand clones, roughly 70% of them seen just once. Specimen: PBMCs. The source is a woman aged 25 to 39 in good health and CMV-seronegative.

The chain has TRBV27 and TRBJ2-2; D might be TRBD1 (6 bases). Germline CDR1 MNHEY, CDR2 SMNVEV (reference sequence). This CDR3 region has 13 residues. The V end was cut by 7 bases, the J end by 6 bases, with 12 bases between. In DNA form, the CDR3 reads TGTGCCAGCACGCCAGGGGTCCCCGGGGAGCTGTTTTTT. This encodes CASTPGVPGELFF.

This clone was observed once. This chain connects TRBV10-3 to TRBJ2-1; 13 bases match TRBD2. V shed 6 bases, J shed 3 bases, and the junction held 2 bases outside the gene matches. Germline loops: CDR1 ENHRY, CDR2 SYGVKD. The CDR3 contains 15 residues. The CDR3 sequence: CAIRWTSGSYNEQFF. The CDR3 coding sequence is TGTGCCATCAGATGGACTAGCGGGAGCTACAATGAGCAGTTCTTC.

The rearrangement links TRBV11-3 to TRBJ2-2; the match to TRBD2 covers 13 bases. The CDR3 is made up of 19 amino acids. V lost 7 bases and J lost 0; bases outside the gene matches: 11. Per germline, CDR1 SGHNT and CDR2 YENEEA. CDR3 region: CASTSYYGTSGANTGELFF. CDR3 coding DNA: TGTGCCAGCACCTCCTACTACGGGACTAGCGGGGCGAACACCGGGGAGCTGTTTTTT.

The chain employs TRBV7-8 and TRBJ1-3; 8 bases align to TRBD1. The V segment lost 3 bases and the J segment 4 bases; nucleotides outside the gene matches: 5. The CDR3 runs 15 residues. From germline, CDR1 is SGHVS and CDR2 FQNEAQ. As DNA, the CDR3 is TGTGCCAGCAGCTTCCGGACAGGGCCGGGAAACACCATATATTTT. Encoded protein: CASSFRTGPGNTIYF.

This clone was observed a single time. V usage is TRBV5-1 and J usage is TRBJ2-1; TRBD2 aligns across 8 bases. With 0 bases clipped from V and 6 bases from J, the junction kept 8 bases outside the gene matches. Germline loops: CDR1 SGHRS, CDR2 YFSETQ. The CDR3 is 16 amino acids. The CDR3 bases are TGCGCCAGCAGCTTGGCCCCGGGAGGGTCGTCCAATGAGCAGTTCTTC. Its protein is CASSLAPGGSSNEQFF. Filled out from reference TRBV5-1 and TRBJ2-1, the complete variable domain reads KAGVTQTPRYLIKTRGQQVTLSCSPISGHRSVSWYQQTPGQGLQFLFEYFSETQRNKGNFPGRFSGRQFSNSRSEMNVSTLELGDSALYLCASSLAPGGSSNEQFFGPGTRLTVL.

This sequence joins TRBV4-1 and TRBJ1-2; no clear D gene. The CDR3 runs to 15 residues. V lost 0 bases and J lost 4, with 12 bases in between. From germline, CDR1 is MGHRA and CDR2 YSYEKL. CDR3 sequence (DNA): TGCGCCAGCAGCCAAGATGTTTCGGGTCCCTATGGCTACACCTTC. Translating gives CASSQDVSGPYGYTF.

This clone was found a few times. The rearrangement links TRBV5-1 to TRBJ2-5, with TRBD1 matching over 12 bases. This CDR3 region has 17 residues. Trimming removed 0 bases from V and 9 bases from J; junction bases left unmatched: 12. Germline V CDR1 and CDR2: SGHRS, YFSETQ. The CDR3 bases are TGCGCCAGCAGCTTGGGACCGGGACAGGGGGCGCGAGTGGCCCAGTACTTC. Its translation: CASSLGPGQGARVAQYF.

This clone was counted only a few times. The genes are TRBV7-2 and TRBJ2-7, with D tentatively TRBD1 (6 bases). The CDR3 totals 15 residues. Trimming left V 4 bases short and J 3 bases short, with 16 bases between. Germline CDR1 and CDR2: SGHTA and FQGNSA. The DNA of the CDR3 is TGTGCCAGCAGCTACAACCGGGACATAGTCTACGAGCAGTACTTC. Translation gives CASSYNRDIVYEQYF.

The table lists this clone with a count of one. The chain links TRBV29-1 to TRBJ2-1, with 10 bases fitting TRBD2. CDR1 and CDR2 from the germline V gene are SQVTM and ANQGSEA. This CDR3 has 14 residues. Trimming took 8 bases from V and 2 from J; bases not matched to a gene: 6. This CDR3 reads CSPSLAGAYNEQFF. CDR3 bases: TGCAGCCCGAGCCTAGCGGGGGCCTACAATGAGCAGTTCTTC.

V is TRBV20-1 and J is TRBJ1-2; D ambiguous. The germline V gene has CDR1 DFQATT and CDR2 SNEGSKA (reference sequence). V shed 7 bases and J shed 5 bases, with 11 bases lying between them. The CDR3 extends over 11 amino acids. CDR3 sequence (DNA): TGCAGTGGCTTCGACTATTATGGCTACACCTTC. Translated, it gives CSGFDYYGYTF.

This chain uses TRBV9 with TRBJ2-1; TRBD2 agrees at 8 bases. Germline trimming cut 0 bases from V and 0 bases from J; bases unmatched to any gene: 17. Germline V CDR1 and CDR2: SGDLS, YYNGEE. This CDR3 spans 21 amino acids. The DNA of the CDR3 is TGTGCCAGCAGCGTAGACTTTCTCTGGGTAGCGGGAAAGAGCTCCTACAATGAGCAGTTCTTC. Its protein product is CASSVDFLWVAGKSSYNEQFF.

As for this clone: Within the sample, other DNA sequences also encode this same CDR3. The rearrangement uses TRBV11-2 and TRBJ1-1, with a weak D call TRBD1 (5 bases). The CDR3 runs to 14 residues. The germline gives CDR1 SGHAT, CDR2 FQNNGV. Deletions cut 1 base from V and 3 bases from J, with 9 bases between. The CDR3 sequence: CASSLAGGYTEAFF. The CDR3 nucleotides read TGTGCCAGCAGCTTAGCCGGGGGGTACACTGAAGCTTTCTTT.